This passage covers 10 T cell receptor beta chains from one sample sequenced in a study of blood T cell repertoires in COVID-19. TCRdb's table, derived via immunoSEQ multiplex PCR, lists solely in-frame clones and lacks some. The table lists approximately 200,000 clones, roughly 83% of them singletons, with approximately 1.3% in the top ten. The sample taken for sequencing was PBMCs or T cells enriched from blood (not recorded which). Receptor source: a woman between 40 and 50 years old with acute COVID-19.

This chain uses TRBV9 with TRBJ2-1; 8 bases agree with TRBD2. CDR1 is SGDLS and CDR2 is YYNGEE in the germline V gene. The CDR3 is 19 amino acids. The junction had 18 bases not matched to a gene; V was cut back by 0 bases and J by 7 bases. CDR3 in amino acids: CASSVEVGAGGARNNEQFF. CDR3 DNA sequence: TGTGCCAGCAGCGTAGAAGTTGGTGCGGGGGGAGCCCGGAATAATGAGCAGTTCTTC.

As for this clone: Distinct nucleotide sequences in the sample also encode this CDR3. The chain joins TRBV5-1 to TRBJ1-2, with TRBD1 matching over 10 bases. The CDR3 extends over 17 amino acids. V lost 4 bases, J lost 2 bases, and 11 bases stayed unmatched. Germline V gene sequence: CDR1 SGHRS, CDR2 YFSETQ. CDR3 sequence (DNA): TGCGCCAGCAGCCTAGACCCGACAGGGGGCCCGAACTATGGCTACACCTTC. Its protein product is CASSLDPTGGPNYGYTF.

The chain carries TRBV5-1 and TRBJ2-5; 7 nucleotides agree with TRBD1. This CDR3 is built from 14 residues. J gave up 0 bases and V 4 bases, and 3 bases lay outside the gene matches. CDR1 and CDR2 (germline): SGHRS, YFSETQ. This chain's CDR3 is CASSGTAYQETQYF. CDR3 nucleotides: TGCGCCAGCAGCGGGACAGCGTACCAAGAGACCCAGTACTTC.

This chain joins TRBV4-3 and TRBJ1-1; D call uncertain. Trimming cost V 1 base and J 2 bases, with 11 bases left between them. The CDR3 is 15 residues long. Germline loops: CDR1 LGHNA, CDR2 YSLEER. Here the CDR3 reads CASSQVGGRNTEAFF. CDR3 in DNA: TGCGCCAGCAGCCAAGTTGGTGGGAGAAACACTGAAGCTTTCTTT.

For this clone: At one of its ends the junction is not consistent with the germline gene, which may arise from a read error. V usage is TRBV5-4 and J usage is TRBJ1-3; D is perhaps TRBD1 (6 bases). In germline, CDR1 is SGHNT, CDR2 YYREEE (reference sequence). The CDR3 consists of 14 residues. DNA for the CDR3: TGTGCCAGCAGCCGAACAGGGTCTGAAAACACCATATATTTT. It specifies CASSRTGSENTIYF.

CDR3 sequence: CASSYSGTGESPLHF. DNA of the CDR3: TGTGCCAGCAGTTACTCGGGGACAGGGGAATCACCCCTCCACTTT. The J gene is TRBJ1-6, the V gene TRBV6-6; 10 nucleotides agree with TRBD1. V shed 0 bases, J shed 10 bases, and the junction held 3 bases outside the gene matches. Germline assignment: CDR1 MNHNY and CDR2 SVGAGI (reference sequence). This CDR3 contains 15 residues.

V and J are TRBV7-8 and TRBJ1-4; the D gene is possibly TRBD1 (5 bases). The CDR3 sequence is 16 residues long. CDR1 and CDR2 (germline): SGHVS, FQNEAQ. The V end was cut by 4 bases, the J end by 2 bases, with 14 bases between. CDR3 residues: CASSYVQVATNEKLFF. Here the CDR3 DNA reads TGTGCCAGCAGCTACGTACAGGTGGCGACTAATGAAAAACTGTTTTTT.

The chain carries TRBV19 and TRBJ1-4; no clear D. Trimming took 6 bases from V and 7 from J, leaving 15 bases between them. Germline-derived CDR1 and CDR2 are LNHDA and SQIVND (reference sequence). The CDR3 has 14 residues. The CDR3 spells CASRSGSTGEKLFF. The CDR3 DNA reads TGTGCCAGTAGATCGGGATCCACGGGTGAAAAACTGTTTTTT.

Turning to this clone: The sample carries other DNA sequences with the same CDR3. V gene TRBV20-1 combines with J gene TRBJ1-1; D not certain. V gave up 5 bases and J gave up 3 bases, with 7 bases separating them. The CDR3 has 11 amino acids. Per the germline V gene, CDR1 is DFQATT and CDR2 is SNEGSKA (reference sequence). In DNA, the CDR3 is TGCAGTGCTCCCCGGGACACTGAAGCTTTCTTT. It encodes CSAPRDTEAFF.

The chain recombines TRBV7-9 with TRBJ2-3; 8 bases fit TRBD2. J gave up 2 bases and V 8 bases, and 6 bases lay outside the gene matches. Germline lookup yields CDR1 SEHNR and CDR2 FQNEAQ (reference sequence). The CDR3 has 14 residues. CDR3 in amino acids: CASDPAGVTDTQYF. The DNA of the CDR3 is TGTGCCAGCGACCCAGCGGGAGTCACAGATACGCAGTATTTT.